This T cell receptor beta chain was found in a study of T-cell reconstitution after alpha-beta-depleted transplantation in children. General study results and limits: T cells produced anew were the main source of T-cell counts and diversity one year after transplant.

With respect to this clonotype: Its cognate antigen is unknown.

During its preparation, the TCRbeta library received unique molecular identifiers. TCRdb used MiXCR to reprocess the PCR reads, holding one entry per CDR3 protein. The data contain fewer than 750,000 distinct CDR3 sequences, under 30% of them singletons. Germline CDR1 SGHRS, CDR2 YFSETQ. With V trimmed by 4 bases and J by 7 bases, 10 bases remained unmatched. The CDR3 sequence is 15 residues long. The TCR was taken from a boy younger than two who had a stem cell transplant for acute myeloid leukemia, so the T cells may come from the graft donor. This chain uses TRBV5-1 with TRBJ2-1, with 8 bases that match TRBD2. The sample was PBMCs, mostly from graft donor cells, taken 360 days after TCRalphabeta/CD19-depleted stem cell transplant. The CDR3 region has the DNA TGCGCCAGCAGCCAGGCGGGGGGTCCACTAAATGAGCAGTTCTTC. It encodes CASSQAGGPLNEQFF.